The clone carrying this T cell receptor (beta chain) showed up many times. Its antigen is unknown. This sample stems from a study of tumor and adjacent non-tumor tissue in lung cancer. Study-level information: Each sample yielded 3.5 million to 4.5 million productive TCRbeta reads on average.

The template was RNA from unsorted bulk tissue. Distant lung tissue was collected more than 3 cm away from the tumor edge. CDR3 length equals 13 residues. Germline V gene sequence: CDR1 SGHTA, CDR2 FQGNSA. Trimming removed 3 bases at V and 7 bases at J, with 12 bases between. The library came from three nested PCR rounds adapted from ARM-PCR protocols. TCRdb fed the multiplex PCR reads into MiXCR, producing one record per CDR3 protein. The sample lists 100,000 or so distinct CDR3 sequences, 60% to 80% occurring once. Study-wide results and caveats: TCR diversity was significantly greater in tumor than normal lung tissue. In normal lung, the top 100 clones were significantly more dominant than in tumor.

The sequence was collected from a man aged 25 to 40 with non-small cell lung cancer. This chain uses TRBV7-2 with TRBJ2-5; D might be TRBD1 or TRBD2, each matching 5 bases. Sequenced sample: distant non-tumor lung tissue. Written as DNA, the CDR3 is TGTGCCAGCAGCTTGGGGGTATCGGCGACCCAGTACTTC. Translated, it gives CASSLGVSATQYF.